This TCR beta chain was found in a study of T cells in Graves' hyperthyroidism and ophthalmopathy. Study-level findings and limits: Blood samples included most of the expanded thyroid clonotypes exceeding 0.001.

From germline, CDR1 is SGHNT and CDR2 YYREEE (reference sequence). The V gene lost 2 bases and the J gene lost 4 bases, with 15 bases spanning the gap. This CDR3 is 16 amino acids long. In its sample, this clonotype was seen a few times. Its antigen is not known. Amplified TCR beta CDR3 regions came from RNA transcripts. First-round RT-PCR targeting the TCR CDR3 was performed with the HTBI primer set. MiXCR, applied by TCRdb to the multiplex PCR reads, yields one record per CDR3 protein. The table includes about 380,000 distinct CDR3 sequences, about 15% detected once. The chain employs TRBV5-4 and TRBJ2-2, with D possibly matching TRBD2 (6 bases). The sequence derives from a woman between 55 and 75 years old with Graves' hyperthyroidism. Sequencing was done on a sample of blood. As DNA, the CDR3 is TGTGCCAGCAGCTTTCGCACTAGCCCAGGCACCGGGGAGCTGTTTTTT. It specifies CASSFRTSPGTGELFF.